This T cell receptor (beta chain) originates from a study of blood T cell repertoires in COVID-19. Study background: From the United States, Italy and Spain came samples of acute and convalescent COVID-19. Nucleic acid was either cDNA or gDNA, and it came from T cells, B-cell-depleted T cells, or PBMCs.

Under the authors' procedure: Cell counts per sample came from amplifying reference gene primers. Method: immunoSEQ multiplex PCR; TCRdb's copy keeps in-frame clones and lacks some. That table is the source of V, J and clone size, and D and trimming were worked out from the DNA. This sample has roughly 120,000 clones, with roughly 80% found just once. CDR3 length equals 15 residues. Trimming shortened V by 0 bases and J by 4 bases, and 12 bases separated the two germline ends. Germline V gives CDR1 LGHDT, CDR2 YNNKEL (reference sequence). The sequenced sample was peripheral blood. The TCR sequence derives from a man aged 50 to 60 with acute or convalescent COVID-19. V usage is TRBV3-1 (or the pseudogene TRBV3-2) and J usage is TRBJ1-1; weak D call: TRBD1 (6 bases). The CDR3, as DNA: TGTGCCAGCAGCCAAGATTTTGACAGGCGCACTGAAGCTTTCTTT. Its translation: CASSQDFDRRTEAFF.